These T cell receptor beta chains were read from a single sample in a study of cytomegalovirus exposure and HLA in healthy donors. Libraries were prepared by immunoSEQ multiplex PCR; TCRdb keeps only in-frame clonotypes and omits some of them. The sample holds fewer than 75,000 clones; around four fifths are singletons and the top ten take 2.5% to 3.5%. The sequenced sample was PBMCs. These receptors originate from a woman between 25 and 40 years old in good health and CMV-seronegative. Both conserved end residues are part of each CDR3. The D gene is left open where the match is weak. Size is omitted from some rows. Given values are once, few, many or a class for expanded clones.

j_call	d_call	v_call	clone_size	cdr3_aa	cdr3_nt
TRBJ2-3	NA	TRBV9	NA	CASSVALSLSTDTQYF	TGTGCCAGCAGCGTAGCTTTGTCACTTAGCACAGATACGCAGTATTTT
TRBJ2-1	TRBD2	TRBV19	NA	CASSMTAGVAYNEQFF	TGTGCCAGTAGTATGACGGCGGGAGTCGCCTACAATGAGCAGTTCTTC
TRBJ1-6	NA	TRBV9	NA	CASSAGGGNSPLHF	TGTGCCAGCAGCGCCGGGGGGGGAAATTCACCCCTCCACTTT
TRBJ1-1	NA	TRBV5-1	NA	CASSSRGWDTEAFF	TGCGCCAGCAGCTCCAGGGGTTGGGACACTGAAGCTTTCTTT
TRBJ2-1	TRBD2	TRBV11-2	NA	CASSSPSGGEYNEQFF	TGTGCCAGCAGTTCCCCTAGCGGGGGGGAATACAATGAGCAGTTCTTC
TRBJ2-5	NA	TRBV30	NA	CAWSTGGQETQYF	TGTGCCTGGAGCACAGGAGGGCAAGAGACCCAGTACTTC
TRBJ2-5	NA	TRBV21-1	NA	CATPDLREQTGETQYF	TGTGCGACGCCGGATTTGCGGGAGCAAACCGGGGAGACCCAGTACTTC
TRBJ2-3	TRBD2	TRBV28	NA	CASPPTSGSSTDTQYF	TGTGCCAGCCCCCCCACTAGCGGGAGTAGCACAGATACGCAGTATTTT
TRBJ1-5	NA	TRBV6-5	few	CASSLGQSNQPQHF	TGTGCCAGCAGCCTCGGACAGTCCAATCAGCCCCAGCATTTT
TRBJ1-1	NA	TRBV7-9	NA	CASSLAWGLQIMNTEAFF	TGTGCCAGCAGCTTAGCTTGGGGGCTACAAATCATGAACACTGAAGCTTTCTTT
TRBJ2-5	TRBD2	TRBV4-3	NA	CASSRTSGRAQETQYF	TGCGCCAGCAGCCGGACTAGCGGGAGGGCCCAAGAGACCCAGTACTTC
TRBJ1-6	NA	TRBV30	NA	CAWSPGDNSPLHF	TGTGCCTGGAGCCCAGGGGATAATTCACCCCTCCACTTT
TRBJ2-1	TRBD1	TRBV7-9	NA	CASSQDRGSYNEQFF	TGTGCCAGCAGCCAAGACAGGGGCTCCTACAATGAGCAGTTCTTC
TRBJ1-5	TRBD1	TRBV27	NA	CASSPRQGVVNSNQPQHF	TGTGCCAGCAGTCCACGACAGGGAGTGGTTAACAGCAATCAGCCCCAGCATTTT
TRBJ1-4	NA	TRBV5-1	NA	CASSGDRGLFF	TGCGCCAGCAGCGGGGATAGGGGACTGTTTTTT
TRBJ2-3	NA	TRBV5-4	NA	CASSPDNPTDTQYF	TGTGCCAGCAGCCCGGACAATCCCACAGATACGCAGTATTTT
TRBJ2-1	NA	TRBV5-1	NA	CASSFTGGYDEQFF	TGCGCCAGCAGCTTTACAGGTGGCTATGATGAGCAGTTCTTC
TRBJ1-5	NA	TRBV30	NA	CAWSTGQGSNQPQHF	TGTGCCTGGAGTACAGGTCAGGGTAGCAATCAGCCCCAGCATTTT
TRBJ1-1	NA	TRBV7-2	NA	CASSLAKTGTEAFF	TGTGCCAGCAGCTTAGCTAAGACGGGCACTGAAGCTTTCTTT
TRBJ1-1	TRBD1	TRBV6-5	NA	CASLTGGGTEAFF	TGTGCCAGTTTGACAGGGGGTGGGACTGAAGCTTTCTTT
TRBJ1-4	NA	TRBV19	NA	CASSIVTGLTNEKLFF	TGTGCCAGTAGTATCGTAACAGGGCTAACTAATGAAAAACTGTTTTTT
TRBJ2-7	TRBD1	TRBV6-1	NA	CASSPGQGSYEQYF	TGTGCCAGCAGCCCGGGACAGGGCTCCTACGAGCAGTACTTC
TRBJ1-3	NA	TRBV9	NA	CASSVGGLPGNTIYF	TGTGCCAGCAGCGTGGGGGGGCTACCTGGAAACACCATATATTTT
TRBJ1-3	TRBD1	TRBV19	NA	CASRNPQGYGNTIYF	TGTGCCAGTAGGAATCCACAGGGGTATGGAAACACCATATATTTT
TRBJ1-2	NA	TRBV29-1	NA	CGGATDHGYTF	TGCGGGGGGGCCACGGATCATGGCTACACCTTC
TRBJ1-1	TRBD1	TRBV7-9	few	CASSPRDRGNTEAFF	TGTGCCAGCAGCCCTCGGGACAGGGGGAACACTGAAGCTTTCTTT
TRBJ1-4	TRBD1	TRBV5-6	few	CASSLAGFDRGRTNEKLFF	TGTGCCAGCAGCTTGGCCGGATTCGACAGGGGGCGAACTAATGAAAAACTGTTTTTT
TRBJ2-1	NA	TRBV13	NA	CASSLNGIEQFF	TGTGCCAGCAGCTTAAATGGCATTGAGCAGTTCTTC
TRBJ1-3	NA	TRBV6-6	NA	CASRIGQGFENTIYF	TGTGCCAGCAGAATCGGGCAGGGGTTTGAAAACACCATATATTTT